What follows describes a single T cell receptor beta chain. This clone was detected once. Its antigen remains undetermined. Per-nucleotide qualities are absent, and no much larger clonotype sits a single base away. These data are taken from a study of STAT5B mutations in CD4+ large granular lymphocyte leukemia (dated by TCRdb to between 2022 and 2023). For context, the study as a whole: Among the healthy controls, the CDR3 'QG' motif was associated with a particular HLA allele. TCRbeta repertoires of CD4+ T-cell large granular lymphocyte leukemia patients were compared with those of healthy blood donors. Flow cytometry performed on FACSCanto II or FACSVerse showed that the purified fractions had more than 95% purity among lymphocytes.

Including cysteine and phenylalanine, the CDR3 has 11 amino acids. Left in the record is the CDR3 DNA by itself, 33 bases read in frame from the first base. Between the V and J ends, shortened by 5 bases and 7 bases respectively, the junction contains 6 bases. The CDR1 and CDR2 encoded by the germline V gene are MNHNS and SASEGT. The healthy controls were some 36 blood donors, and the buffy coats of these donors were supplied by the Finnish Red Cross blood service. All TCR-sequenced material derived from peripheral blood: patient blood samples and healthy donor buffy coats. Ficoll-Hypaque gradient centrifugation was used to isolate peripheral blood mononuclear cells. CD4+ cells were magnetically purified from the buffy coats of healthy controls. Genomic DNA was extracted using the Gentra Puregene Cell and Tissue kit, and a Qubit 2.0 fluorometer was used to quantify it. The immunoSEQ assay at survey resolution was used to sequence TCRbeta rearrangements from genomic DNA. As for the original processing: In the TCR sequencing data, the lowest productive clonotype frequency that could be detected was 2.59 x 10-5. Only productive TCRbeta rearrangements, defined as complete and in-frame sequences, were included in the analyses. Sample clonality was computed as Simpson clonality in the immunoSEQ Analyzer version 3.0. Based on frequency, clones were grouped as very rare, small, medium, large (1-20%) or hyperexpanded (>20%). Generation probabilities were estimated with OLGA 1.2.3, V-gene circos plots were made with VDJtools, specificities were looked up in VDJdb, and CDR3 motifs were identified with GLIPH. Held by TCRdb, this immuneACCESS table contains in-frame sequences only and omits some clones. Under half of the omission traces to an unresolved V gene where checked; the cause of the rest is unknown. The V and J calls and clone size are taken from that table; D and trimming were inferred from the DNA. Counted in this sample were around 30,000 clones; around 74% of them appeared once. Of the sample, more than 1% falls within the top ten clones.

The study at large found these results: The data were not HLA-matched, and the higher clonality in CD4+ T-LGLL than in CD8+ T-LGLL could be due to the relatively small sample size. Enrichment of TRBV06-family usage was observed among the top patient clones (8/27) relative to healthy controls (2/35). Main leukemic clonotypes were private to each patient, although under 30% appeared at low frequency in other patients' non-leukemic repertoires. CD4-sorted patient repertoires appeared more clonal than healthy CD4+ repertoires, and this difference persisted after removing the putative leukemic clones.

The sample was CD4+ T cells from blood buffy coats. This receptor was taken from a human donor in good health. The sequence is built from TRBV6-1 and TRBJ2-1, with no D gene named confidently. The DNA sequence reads TGTGCCAGCAGTTCCGAGAATGAGCAGTTCTTC. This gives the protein CASSSENEQFF.